This T cell receptor (beta chain) came from a study of blood T cell repertoires in COVID-19. Trimming pared 6 bases from V and 4 bases from J, leaving 10 bases between. Germline assignment: CDR1 LNHDA and CDR2 SQIVND (reference sequence). The CDR3 totals 13 residues. Using immunoSEQ multiplex PCR, the repertoire was profiled, and TCRdb retains in-frame clones only, with some absent. The table includes 200,000 to 300,000 clones, 83% detected once. This chain links TRBV19 with TRBJ1-3; D may be TRBD1 (6 bases). The specimen was peripheral blood. The sequence came from a human donor in a cohort sampled during active COVID-19. Here the CDR3 DNA reads TGTGCCAGTAGCACAGGGTCCGGAAACACCATATATTTT. It specifies CASSTGSGNTIYF.